This T cell receptor (beta chain) was observed in a study of blood T cell repertoires in COVID-19. Study background: Specimens from acute and convalescent COVID-19 originated in the United States, Italy and Spain.

This CDR3 contains 16 residues. Germline V gene sequence: CDR1 SGDLS, CDR2 YYNGEE. The V gene lost 0 bases and the J gene lost 3 bases, with 15 bases spanning the gap. TCRdb's copy holds only in-frame clones and misses some; the assay was immunoSEQ multiplex PCR. The sample yields around 290,000 clones, less than 90% seen once. The chain is built from TRBV9 and TRBJ2-5; the D gene is possibly TRBD2 (6 bases). The receptor comes from a woman in her seventies with COVID-19, enrolled during active disease. Sequenced material: peripheral blood. CDR3: CASSVDVGGGEETQYF. The CDR3 DNA sequence: TGTGCCAGCAGCGTAGATGTGGGTGGAGGGGAAGAGACCCAGTACTTC.